This TCR beta chain derives from a study of blood T cell repertoires in COVID-19. The overall study: There were acute and convalescent COVID-19 samples, and they came from the United States, Italy and Spain. T cells, B-cell-depleted T cells, or PBMCs provided the cDNA or gDNA that served as material.

Germline V CDR1 and CDR2: SGHTA, FQGTGA. V was cut by 1 base and J by 5 bases, with 6 bases left in between. The CDR3 has 13 amino acids. Authors' analysis steps: It was from reference gene primer amplification that nucleated cell counts were estimated. The protocol was immunoSEQ multiplex PCR, while the TCRdb copy is restricted to in-frame clones and leaves out a portion. V, J and clone size derive from that table, while D and trimming were established from the DNA sequence. The repertoire holds some 170,000 clones, just under 90% seen once, with about 12% in the top ten. Followed over time, Seattle patients had been enrolled while infection was active. A single count supports this clone.

Sequenced: peripheral blood. The chain joins TRBV7-3 to TRBJ1-5; weak D call: TRBD1 (6 bases). The receptor was derived from a woman in her sixties or seventies with COVID-19, enrolled during active disease. As DNA, the CDR3 is TGTGCCAGCAGCTTAAACAGGGATCAGCCCCAGCATTTT. Protein sequence: CASSLNRDQPQHF.